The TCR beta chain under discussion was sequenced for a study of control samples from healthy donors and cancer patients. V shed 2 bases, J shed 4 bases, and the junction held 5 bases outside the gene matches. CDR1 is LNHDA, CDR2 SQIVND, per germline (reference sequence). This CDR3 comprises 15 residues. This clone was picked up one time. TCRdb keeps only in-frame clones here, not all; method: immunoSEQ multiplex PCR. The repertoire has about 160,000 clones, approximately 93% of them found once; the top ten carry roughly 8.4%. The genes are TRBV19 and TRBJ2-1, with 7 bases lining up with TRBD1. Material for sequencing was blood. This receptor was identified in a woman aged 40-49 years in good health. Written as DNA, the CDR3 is TGTGCCAGTAGTATACGGCAGGGGGTGTACAATGAGCAGTTCTTC. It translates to CASSIRQGVYNEQFF.